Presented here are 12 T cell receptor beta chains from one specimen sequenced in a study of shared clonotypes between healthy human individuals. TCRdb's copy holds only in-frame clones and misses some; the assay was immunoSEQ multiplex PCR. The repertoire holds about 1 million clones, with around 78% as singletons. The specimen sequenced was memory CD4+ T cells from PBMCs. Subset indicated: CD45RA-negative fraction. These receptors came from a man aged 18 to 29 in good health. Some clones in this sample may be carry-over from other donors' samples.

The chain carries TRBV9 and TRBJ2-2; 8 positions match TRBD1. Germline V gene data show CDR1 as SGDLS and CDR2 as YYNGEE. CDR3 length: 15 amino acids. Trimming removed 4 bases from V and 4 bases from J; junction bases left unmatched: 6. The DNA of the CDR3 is TGTGCCAGCAGCCCGAGGACAGGGAGCACCGGGGAGCTGTTTTTT. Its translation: CASSPRTGSTGELFF.

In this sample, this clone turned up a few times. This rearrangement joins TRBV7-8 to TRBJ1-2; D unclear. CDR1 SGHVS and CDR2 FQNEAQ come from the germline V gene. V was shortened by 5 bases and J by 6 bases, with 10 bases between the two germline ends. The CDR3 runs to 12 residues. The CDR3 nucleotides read TGTGCCAGCAGCCCCCAGTCCGATGGCTACACCTTC. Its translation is CASSPQSDGYTF.

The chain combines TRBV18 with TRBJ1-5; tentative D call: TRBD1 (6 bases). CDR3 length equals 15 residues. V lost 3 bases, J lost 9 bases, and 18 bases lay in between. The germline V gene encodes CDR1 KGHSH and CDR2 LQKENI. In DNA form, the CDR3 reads TGTGCCAGCTCACCTCCGGGGGCAGGGGATCGGCCCCAGCATTTT. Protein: CASSPPGAGDRPQHF.

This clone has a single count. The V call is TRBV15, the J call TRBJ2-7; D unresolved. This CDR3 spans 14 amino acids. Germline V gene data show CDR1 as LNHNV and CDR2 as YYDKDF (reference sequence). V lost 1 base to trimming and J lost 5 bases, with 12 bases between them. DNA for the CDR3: TGTGCCACCAGCAGAGCTAATCAAGATGACGAGCAGTACTTC. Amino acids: CATSRANQDDEQYF.

The CDR3 sequence is CATSRETRATGKLFF. The DNA of the CDR3 is TGTGCCACCAGCAGAGAAACCCGGGCCACCGGGAAACTGTTTTTT. The chain carries TRBV15 and TRBJ1-4; unclear D gene. V shed 0 bases and J shed 11 bases, with 16 bases lying between them. The germline gives CDR1 LNHNV, CDR2 YYDKDF (reference sequence). The CDR3 has 15 amino acids.

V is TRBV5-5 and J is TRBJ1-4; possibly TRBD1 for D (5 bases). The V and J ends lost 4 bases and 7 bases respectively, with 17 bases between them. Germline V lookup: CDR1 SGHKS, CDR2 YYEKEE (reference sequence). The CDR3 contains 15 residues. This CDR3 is CASSPVTGGGEKLFF. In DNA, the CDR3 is TGTGCCAGCAGCCCAGTTACAGGAGGAGGTGAAAAACTGTTTTTT.

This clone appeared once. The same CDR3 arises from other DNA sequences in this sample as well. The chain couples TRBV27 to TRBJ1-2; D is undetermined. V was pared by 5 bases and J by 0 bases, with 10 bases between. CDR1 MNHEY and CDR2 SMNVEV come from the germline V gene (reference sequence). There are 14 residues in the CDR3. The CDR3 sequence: CASSRQGANYGYTF. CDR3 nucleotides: TGTGCCAGCAGTAGACAAGGAGCTAACTATGGCTACACCTTC.

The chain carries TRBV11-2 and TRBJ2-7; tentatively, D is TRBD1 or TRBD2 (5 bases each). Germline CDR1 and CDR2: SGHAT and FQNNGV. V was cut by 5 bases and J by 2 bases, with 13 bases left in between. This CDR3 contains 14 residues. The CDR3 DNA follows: TGTGCCAGCAGCGCTCCGGGGCTAACCTACGAGCAGTACTTC. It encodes CASSAPGLTYEQYF.

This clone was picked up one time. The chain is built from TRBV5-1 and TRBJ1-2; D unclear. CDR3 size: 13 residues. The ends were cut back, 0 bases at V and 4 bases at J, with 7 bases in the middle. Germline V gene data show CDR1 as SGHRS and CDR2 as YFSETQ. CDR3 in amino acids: CASSLGRTYGYTF. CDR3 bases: TGCGCCAGCAGCTTGGGAAGAACCTATGGCTACACCTTC.

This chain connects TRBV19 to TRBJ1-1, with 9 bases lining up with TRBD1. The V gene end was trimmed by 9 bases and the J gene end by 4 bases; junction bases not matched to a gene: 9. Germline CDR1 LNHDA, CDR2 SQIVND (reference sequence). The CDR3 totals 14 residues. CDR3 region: CASNRDREITEAFF. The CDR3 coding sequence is TGTGCCAGCAACCGGGACAGGGAAATCACTGAAGCTTTCTTT.

CDR3 DNA: TGTGCCAGCAGCTTAGTGGGACAGGGAGGTAAAGCTTTCTTT. This codes for CASSLVGQGGKAFF. V is TRBV7-9 and J is TRBJ1-1, with 9 bases that match TRBD1. CDR3 length: 14 amino acids. J lost 9 bases, V lost 1 base, and 6 bases had no gene match. Germline V lookup: CDR1 SEHNR, CDR2 FQNEAQ (reference sequence).

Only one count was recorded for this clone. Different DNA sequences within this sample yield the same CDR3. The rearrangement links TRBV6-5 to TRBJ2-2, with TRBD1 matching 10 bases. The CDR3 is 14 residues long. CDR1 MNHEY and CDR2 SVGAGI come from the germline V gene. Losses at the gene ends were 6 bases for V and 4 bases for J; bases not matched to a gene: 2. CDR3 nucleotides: TGTGCCAGCAGCCGGACAGGGGGCACCGGGGAGCTGTTTTTT. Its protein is CASSRTGGTGELFF.